This is a list of T cell receptor beta chains from one sample in a study of a mutant IDH1 vaccine in newly diagnosed glioma. The data were produced by immunoSEQ multiplex PCR, yet TCRdb's version contains in-frame clones alone and is incomplete. The top ten clones hold about 6.3% of a sample with around 41,000 clones, about 79% of them seen once. No antigen is known for these receptors. The material sequenced was PBMCs, taken from a glioma patient whose treatment included an IDH1 peptide vaccine. These receptor sequences come from a woman in her 40s with glioma. Some clones in this sample may be carry-over from other donors' samples. Both conserved end residues are part of each CDR3. Fields, in order: J gene, clone size, D gene, V gene, CDR3 protein, CDR3 DNA. The D gene is left open where the match is weak. A row's size may be missing; if present it is once, few, many or a size class.

TRBJ2-4,once,TRBD1,TRBV10-3,CATGTGGDIQYF,TGTGCCACCGGGACAGGGGGGGACATTCAGTACTTC
TRBJ2-3,-,-,TRBV5-1,CASSLGRAGTDTQYF,TGCGCCAGCAGCTTGGGACGGGCCGGCACAGATACGCAGTATTTT
TRBJ1-5,-,-,TRBV11-1,CASSPNRAQPQHF,TGTGCCAGCAGCCCAAATAGGGCGCAGCCCCAGCATTTT
TRBJ2-6,-,-,TRBV7-3,CASSETPGAGANVLTF,TGTGCCAGCAGCGAAACCCCGGGGGCTGGGGCCAACGTCCTGACTTTC
TRBJ2-7,-,TRBD1,TRBV2,CASSEAGGQGYEQYF,TGTGCCAGCAGTGAAGCGGGGGGACAGGGCTACGAGCAGTACTTC
TRBJ1-2,-,-,TRBV28,CASSLYRRDGYTF,TGTGCCAGCAGTTTATACCGGAGAGACGGCTACACCTTC
TRBJ2-7,-,TRBD1,TRBV29-1,CSVGGQGSYEQYF,TGCAGCGTTGGGGGACAGGGGTCCTACGAGCAGTACTTC
TRBJ2-3,-,TRBD1,TRBV2,CASKGQGATDTQYF,TGTGCCAGCAAGGGACAGGGGGCCACAGATACGCAGTATTTT
TRBJ2-1,-,-,TRBV4-2,CASSQERGNEQFF,TGTGCCAGCAGCCAAGAAAGGGGTAATGAGCAGTTCTTC
TRBJ1-5,-,-,TRBV18,CASSAGNQPQHF,TGTGCCAGCTCAGCAGGCAATCAGCCCCAGCATTTT
TRBJ2-7,-,-,TRBV11-1,CASSSRTGTYEQYF,TGTGCCAGCAGCTCCCGGACTGGCACTTACGAGCAGTACTTC
TRBJ2-2,-,TRBD2,TRBV7-9,CASSTSSGKGELFF,TGTGCCAGCAGCACATCTAGCGGGAAGGGGGAGCTGTTTTTT